Listed below are T cell receptor beta chains from one sample, sequenced in a study of vaccination effects on CD4 cells after COVID-19. Using immunoSEQ multiplex PCR, the repertoire was profiled, and TCRdb retains in-frame clones only, with some absent. The data contain about 59,000 clones, 75% to 85% of them singletons. The antigens these receptors bind are not known. The source was CD4+ T cells from PBMCs cultured with HCoV-OC43 spike peptides, collected after COVID-19 vaccination. These receptors all stem from a human donor who received a COVID-19 vaccine. CDR3s include the opening cysteine and the closing phenylalanine or tryptophan. A D gene is named only where the DNA matches it firmly. Rows give clone size only sometimes, using once, few, many, or a class for an expanded clone.

v_call: TRBV24-1
j_call: TRBJ2-3
d_call: NA
clone_size: NA
cdr3_nt: TGTGCCACCAAAGATAGGGTAACAGATACGCAGTATTTT
cdr3_aa: CATKDRVTDTQYF

v_call: TRBV5-6
j_call: TRBJ1-5
d_call: TRBD1
clone_size: NA
cdr3_nt: TGTGCCAGCAGCTTGCGAGACAGGGTCAATCAGCCCCAGCATTTT
cdr3_aa: CASSLRDRVNQPQHF

v_call: TRBV4-1
j_call: TRBJ2-5
d_call: NA
clone_size: NA
cdr3_nt: TGCGCCAGCAGCCAACAACTGGCCCAAGAGACCCAGTACTTC
cdr3_aa: CASSQQLAQETQYF

v_call: TRBV7-9
j_call: TRBJ2-1
d_call: TRBD1
clone_size: NA
cdr3_nt: TGTGCCAGCAGCCCGCGACAGGGTGCCTACAATGAGCAGTTCTTC
cdr3_aa: CASSPRQGAYNEQFF

v_call: TRBV12-3/TRBV12-4
j_call: TRBJ2-5
d_call: NA
clone_size: NA
cdr3_nt: TGTGCCAGTAGACTATTCGGGACCCAGTACTTC
cdr3_aa: CASRLFGTQYF

v_call: TRBV24-1
j_call: TRBJ2-2
d_call: TRBD1
clone_size: NA
cdr3_nt: TGTGCCACCAGTGATTCCTCCGGGACAGGGGGAATCGGGGAGCTGTTTTTT
cdr3_aa: CATSDSSGTGGIGELFF

v_call: TRBV7-3
j_call: TRBJ2-1
d_call: TRBD2
clone_size: NA
cdr3_nt: TGTGCCAGCAGCCTTAGCGGGGGGCTCTACAATGAGCAGTTCTTC
cdr3_aa: CASSLSGGLYNEQFF

v_call: TRBV30
j_call: TRBJ1-5
d_call: TRBD1
clone_size: once
cdr3_nt: TGTGCCTGGAGTAGGCAGGGGGATCAGCCCCAGCATTTT
cdr3_aa: CAWSRQGDQPQHF

v_call: TRBV28
j_call: TRBJ1-2
d_call: NA
clone_size: NA
cdr3_nt: TGTGCCAGCAGATCGGACGGATTATATGGCTACACCTTC
cdr3_aa: CASRSDGLYGYTF

v_call: TRBV29-1
j_call: TRBJ1-4
d_call: NA
clone_size: NA
cdr3_nt: TGCAGCGTTTCCCGAACCGGAACTAATGAAAAACTGTTTTTT
cdr3_aa: CSVSRTGTNEKLFF

v_call: TRBV3-1/TRBV3-2
j_call: TRBJ1-1
d_call: NA
clone_size: once
cdr3_nt: TGTGCCAGCAGCCAAGTAACCACGGCAGCTTTCTTT
cdr3_aa: CASSQVTTAAFF

v_call: TRBV5-1
j_call: TRBJ2-6
d_call: NA
clone_size: NA
cdr3_nt: TGCGCCAGCAGCTTTACTTCAGGGTTCGGGGCCAACGTCCTGACTTTC
cdr3_aa: CASSFTSGFGANVLTF

v_call: TRBV6-6
j_call: TRBJ1-2
d_call: TRBD1
clone_size: NA
cdr3_nt: TGTGCCAGCAGGGAGTCAGGGGGGGATGGCTACACCTTC
cdr3_aa: CASRESGGDGYTF

v_call: TRBV24-1
j_call: TRBJ2-3
d_call: TRBD2
clone_size: NA
cdr3_nt: TGTGCCACCAGTGATGGGGGGGGATTGACAGATACGCAGTATTTT
cdr3_aa: CATSDGGGLTDTQYF

v_call: TRBV18
j_call: TRBJ2-6
d_call: NA
clone_size: once
cdr3_nt: TGTGCCAGCTCACCAGACATCTCTGGGGCCAACGTCCTGACTTTC
cdr3_aa: CASSPDISGANVLTF

v_call: TRBV19
j_call: TRBJ2-5
d_call: NA
clone_size: NA
cdr3_nt: TGTGCCGTAGCCAGGGAACGGTGGGAGACCCAGTACTTC
cdr3_aa: CAVARERWETQYF

v_call: TRBV6-6
j_call: TRBJ2-5
d_call: NA
clone_size: NA
cdr3_nt: TGTGCCAGCAGTTACACGGACCTAGAGACCCAGTACTTC
cdr3_aa: CASSYTDLETQYF

v_call: TRBV5-1
j_call: TRBJ1-3
d_call: NA
clone_size: few
cdr3_nt: TGCGCCAGCAGCTTAGGAGATGTTGGAAACACCATATATTTT
cdr3_aa: CASSLGDVGNTIYF

v_call: TRBV7-3
j_call: TRBJ2-5
d_call: TRBD1
clone_size: NA
cdr3_nt: TGTGCCAGCAGCCGTGACAGGGAAGAGACCCAGTACTTC
cdr3_aa: CASSRDREETQYF

v_call: TRBV6-5
j_call: TRBJ2-5
d_call: TRBD1
clone_size: NA
cdr3_nt: TGTGCCAGCGGAACCGGGACAGGGGGAGAGACCCAGTACTTC
cdr3_aa: CASGTGTGGETQYF

v_call: TRBV6-1
j_call: TRBJ1-5
d_call: NA
clone_size: few
cdr3_nt: TGTGCCAGCAGTGTTGGACAGCCGGGGAGCAATCAGCCCCAGCATTTT
cdr3_aa: CASSVGQPGSNQPQHF

v_call: TRBV7-9
j_call: TRBJ1-1
d_call: NA
clone_size: NA
cdr3_nt: TGTGCCAGCAGCATTACACAGGGGAACACTGAAGCTTTCTTT
cdr3_aa: CASSITQGNTEAFF

v_call: TRBV7-3
j_call: TRBJ2-3
d_call: NA
clone_size: NA
cdr3_nt: TGTGCCAGCAGCCCCCAGGGGAACACAGATACGCAGTATTTT
cdr3_aa: CASSPQGNTDTQYF

v_call: TRBV18
j_call: TRBJ2-2
d_call: NA
clone_size: NA
cdr3_nt: TGTGCCAGCTCGACCACGACAGCGAACACCGGGGAGCTGTTTTTT
cdr3_aa: CASSTTTANTGELFF

v_call: TRBV6-1
j_call: TRBJ2-1
d_call: NA
clone_size: NA
cdr3_nt: TGTGCCAGCAGTGAAGCGTGGGGCCGACAAGGGCAGTTCTTC
cdr3_aa: CASSEAWGRQGQFF

v_call: TRBV24-1
j_call: TRBJ1-2
d_call: NA
clone_size: NA
cdr3_nt: TGTGCCACCAGTGATTCGACAAAAGGCTACACCTTC
cdr3_aa: CATSDSTKGYTF

v_call: TRBV3-1/TRBV3-2
j_call: TRBJ2-5
d_call: NA
clone_size: NA
cdr3_nt: TGTGCCAGCAGCCTCCGGGGCACTCAAGAGACCCAGTACTTC
cdr3_aa: CASSLRGTQETQYF

v_call: TRBV6-6
j_call: TRBJ2-2
d_call: NA
clone_size: NA
cdr3_nt: TGTGCCAGCGCGGACCAAAGGAGGAACACCGGGGAGCTGTTTTTT
cdr3_aa: CASADQRRNTGELFF

v_call: TRBV30
j_call: TRBJ2-4
d_call: NA
clone_size: NA
cdr3_nt: TGTGCCTGGAGGGGGGTAGGCATTCAGTACTTC
cdr3_aa: CAWRGVGIQYF

v_call: TRBV2
j_call: TRBJ1-1
d_call: TRBD1
clone_size: NA
cdr3_nt: TGTGCCAGCAGCCTCAGGGGGGCAAACACTGAAGCTTTCTTT
cdr3_aa: CASSLRGANTEAFF

v_call: TRBV28
j_call: TRBJ2-1
d_call: TRBD2
clone_size: NA
cdr3_nt: TGTGCCAGCAGTTTATGGCGCCCCCTAGCGGGGATTGGTTACAATGAGCAGTTCTTC
cdr3_aa: CASSLWRPLAGIGYNEQFF

v_call: TRBV4-3
j_call: TRBJ1-1
d_call: NA
clone_size: few
cdr3_nt: TGCGCCAGCAGCCAACGGATAGTGAGTCCAGGCTTAACTTCGAACACTGAAGCTTTCTTT
cdr3_aa: CASSQRIVSPGLTSNTEAFF

v_call: TRBV29-1
j_call: TRBJ1-4
d_call: TRBD1
clone_size: NA
cdr3_nt: TGCAGCGTCGAACAGGGGAGCGAAAAACTGTTTTTT
cdr3_aa: CSVEQGSEKLFF

v_call: TRBV5-1
j_call: TRBJ1-1
d_call: NA
clone_size: NA
cdr3_nt: TGCGCCAGCAGCTCGGACAGTTTCACTGAAGCTTTCTTT
cdr3_aa: CASSSDSFTEAFF

v_call: TRBV4-2
j_call: TRBJ2-3
d_call: NA
clone_size: NA
cdr3_nt: TGTGCCAGCAGCCCCCGCCGGGGCACAGATACGCAGTATTTT
cdr3_aa: CASSPRRGTDTQYF

v_call: TRBV19
j_call: TRBJ2-1
d_call: TRBD2
clone_size: few
cdr3_nt: TGTGCCAGTAGTATCGAACTAGCGGGGGGGGATGAGCAGTTCTTC
cdr3_aa: CASSIELAGGDEQFF

v_call: TRBV3-1/TRBV3-2
j_call: TRBJ1-4
d_call: NA
clone_size: NA
cdr3_nt: TGTGCCAGCAGCCAAGGCCATCTAAAAGCAACTAATGAAAAACTGTTTTTT
cdr3_aa: CASSQGHLKATNEKLFF

v_call: TRBV18
j_call: TRBJ2-6
d_call: TRBD1
clone_size: NA
cdr3_nt: TGTGCCAGCTCACCTTTAAGGACAGGGCCCAACTCTGGGGCCAACGTCCTGACTTTC
cdr3_aa: CASSPLRTGPNSGANVLTF

v_call: TRBV5-8
j_call: TRBJ1-5
d_call: NA
clone_size: few
cdr3_nt: TGTGCCAGCAGCCTTGGTAGGTCAGGACATAGCAATCAGCCCCAGCATTTT
cdr3_aa: CASSLGRSGHSNQPQHF

v_call: TRBV6-6
j_call: TRBJ1-6
d_call: NA
clone_size: few
cdr3_nt: TGTGCCAGCAGTTATACGGATTCACCCCTCCACTTT
cdr3_aa: CASSYTDSPLHF

v_call: TRBV11-2
j_call: TRBJ2-1
d_call: NA
clone_size: NA
cdr3_nt: TGTGCCAGCAGCTCAACAGGAGGAAATGAGCAGTTCTTC
cdr3_aa: CASSSTGGNEQFF

v_call: TRBV28
j_call: TRBJ2-3
d_call: TRBD2
clone_size: NA
cdr3_nt: TGTGCCAGCAGTCTCCCCATAGCGGGGAGCACAGATACGCAGTATTTT
cdr3_aa: CASSLPIAGSTDTQYF

v_call: TRBV10-1
j_call: TRBJ2-1
d_call: TRBD2
clone_size: few
cdr3_nt: TGCGCCAGCAGTATCAGCGGGGGGTCAAATGAGCAGTTCTTC
cdr3_aa: CASSISGGSNEQFF

v_call: TRBV18
j_call: TRBJ2-3
d_call: TRBD2
clone_size: few
cdr3_nt: TGTGCCAGCTCACCTTCTGGCGGGGGGACAGATACGCAGTATTTT
cdr3_aa: CASSPSGGGTDTQYF

v_call: TRBV5-1
j_call: TRBJ1-1
d_call: TRBD1
clone_size: NA
cdr3_nt: TGCGCCAGCAGCTCTGGGACAGGGGGACTCACTGAAGCTTTCTTT
cdr3_aa: CASSSGTGGLTEAFF

v_call: TRBV2
j_call: TRBJ1-2
d_call: NA
clone_size: NA
cdr3_nt: TGTGCCAGCAGTTTAGAGGAGGTCTATGGCTACACCTTC
cdr3_aa: CASSLEEVYGYTF

v_call: TRBV27
j_call: TRBJ1-5
d_call: TRBD1
clone_size: NA
cdr3_nt: TGTGCCAGCAGGCCGACAGGGTTGAGCAATCAGCCCCAGCATTTT
cdr3_aa: CASRPTGLSNQPQHF

v_call: TRBV10-3
j_call: TRBJ1-4
d_call: TRBD1
clone_size: NA
cdr3_nt: TGTGCCATCTCTCGGGACAGTGCAACTAATGAAAAACTGTTTTTT
cdr3_aa: CAISRDSATNEKLFF

v_call: TRBV6-1
j_call: TRBJ2-2
d_call: TRBD1
clone_size: NA
cdr3_nt: TGTGCCAGCAACAGGGGACAACCGAACACCGGGGAGCTGTTTTTT
cdr3_aa: CASNRGQPNTGELFF

v_call: TRBV9
j_call: TRBJ2-1
d_call: TRBD2
clone_size: NA
cdr3_nt: TGTGCCAGCAGCACTAGAGCGGGGGCGAACAATGAGCAGTTCTTC
cdr3_aa: CASSTRAGANNEQFF

v_call: TRBV5-1
j_call: TRBJ1-5
d_call: NA
clone_size: NA
cdr3_nt: TGCGCCAGCAGTTTGATCCCCCAGGGAGGGGGTAGCAATCAGCCCCAGCATTTT
cdr3_aa: CASSLIPQGGGSNQPQHF